What follows are 30 T cell receptor beta chains derived from one specimen sequenced in a study of vaccination and CD4 T cells after COVID-19. Their antigen targets remain unknown. Treatment: approximately nine-day PBMC culture with coronavirus spike peptide pools or control peptides (ViraFEST assay). Cultured CD4+ T cell DNA underwent sequencing with the Oncomine TCR Beta short-read assay. From the PCR reads, TCRdb called clonotypes with MiXCR, one entry per CDR3 protein. The table has 9,500 to 15,000 distinct CDR3 sequences, 40% to 60% seen once. Source material: CD4+ T cells from blood, cultured in vitro. These receptors were collected from a human donor who had recovered from COVID-19.

The V and J genes are TRBV7-2 and TRBJ2-1, with D possibly TRBD2 on 6 matching bases. The CDR3 has 15 residues. The V end lost 5 bases, the J end lost 4 bases, and 15 bases lay between the germline ends. Germline CDR1 SGHTA, CDR2 FQGNSA. The CDR3 here is CASSGTSGGYNEQFF. The CDR3 DNA is TGTGCCAGCAGCGGCACCTCCGGGGGTTACAATGAGCAGTTCTTC.

The chain recombines TRBV30 with TRBJ1-1, with no clear D. The CDR3 extends over 14 amino acids. Trimming shortened V by 4 bases and J by 0 bases, and 12 bases separated the two germline ends. From germline, CDR1 is GTSNPN and CDR2 SVGIG (reference sequence). CDR3 coding DNA: TGTGCCTGGAACCCCGGATTGTTGAACACTGAAGCTTTCTTT. This encodes CAWNPGLLNTEAFF.

The chain has TRBV19 and TRBJ1-3; D unclear. Germline assignment: CDR1 LNHDA and CDR2 SQIVND (reference sequence). This CDR3 contains 17 residues. V gave up 8 bases and J gave up 0 bases, with 20 bases separating them. The CDR3 bases are TGTGCCAGTCGATCACTCAGCGGGTCGAGCTCTGGAAACACCATATATTTT. Translation: CASRSLSGSSSGNTIYF.

This chain joins TRBV6-2 or TRBV6-3 and TRBJ2-3, with 10 nucleotides matching TRBD1. CDR1 is MNHEY, CDR2 SVGEGT, per germline. The CDR3 covers 18 residues. After removal of 6 bases from V and 1 base from J, the junction contained 13 bases not matched to a gene. CDR3 nucleotide sequence: TGTGCCAGCAGCTCCCTCGACAGGGGGCGCCGCGGCACAGATACGCAGTATTTT. Translated: CASSSLDRGRRGTDTQYF.

This sequence joins TRBV19 and TRBJ2-3; D is possibly TRBD2 (6 bases). The CDR3 runs to 15 residues. Germline V gene data show CDR1 as LNHDA and CDR2 as SQIVND (reference sequence). The ends were cut back, 7 bases at V and 5 bases at J, with 19 bases in the middle. The CDR3 sequence: CASNPRRVGKDTQYF. The CDR3 bases are TGTGCCAGTAACCCGCGGAGGGTCGGTAAAGATACGCAGTATTTT.

The chain combines TRBV12-5 with TRBJ2-3, with TRBD2 identical over 9 bases. Germline CDR1 and CDR2: LGHNT and FRNRAP. Losses at the gene ends were 4 bases for V and 7 bases for J; bases not matched to a gene: 24. CDR3 length: 20 amino acids. The CDR3 DNA is TGTGCTAGTGGTTGGCCCCGACGACTAGCGGCCACACACTACCGATATACGCAGTATTTT. Protein product: CASGWPRRLAATHYRYTQYF.

The V gene is TRBV7-2, the J gene TRBJ2-1; D ambiguous. Trimming cost V 5 bases and J 0 bases, with 2 bases left between them. Germline V gene data show CDR1 as SGHTA and CDR2 as FQGNSA. This CDR3 has 12 amino acids. CDR3 region: CASSPSYNEQFF. CDR3 nucleotide sequence: TGTGCCAGCAGCCCCTCCTACAATGAGCAGTTCTTC.

This sequence joins TRBV6-1 and TRBJ1-4; D might be TRBD1 (6 bases). This CDR3 spans 15 amino acids. In germline, CDR1 is MNHNS, CDR2 SASEGT. Trimming took off 2 bases at V and 3 bases at J, with 10 bases between the two ends. CDR3: CASSEWRTANEKLFF. In DNA, the CDR3 is TGTGCCAGCAGTGAATGGAGGACAGCTAATGAAAAACTGTTTTTT.

The chain carries TRBV5-5 and TRBJ1-1; TRBD1 might be the D (5 bases). Germline CDR1 and CDR2: SGHKS and YYEKEE (reference sequence). CDR3 length: 14 amino acids. Trimming removed 3 bases from V and 1 base from J, with 10 bases in between. The CDR3 sequence is CASSWDGRNTEAFF. The CDR3, as DNA: TGTGCCAGCAGCTGGGACGGGAGGAACACTGAAGCTTTCTTT.

The chain uses TRBV2 and TRBJ2-1, with D uncertain. From germline, CDR1 is SNHLY and CDR2 FYNNEI. This CDR3 contains 14 residues. Between the trimmed V and J ends, which lost 0 bases and 4 bases, there was a span of 7 bases. CDR3 residues: CASSEAGRYNEQFF. The CDR3 DNA is TGTGCCAGCAGTGAAGCGGGTAGATACAATGAGCAGTTCTTC. The full variable domain, completed using reference TRBV2 and TRBJ2-1, is EPEVTQTPSHQVTQMGQEVILRCVPISNHLYFYWYRQILGQKVEFLVSFYNNEISEKSEIFDDQFSVERPDGSNFTLKIRSTKLEDSAMYFCASSEAGRYNEQFFGPGTRLTVL.

The chain couples TRBV20-1 to TRBJ2-5; perhaps TRBD1 as D (6 bases). The CDR3 runs to 13 residues. Germline loops: CDR1 DFQATT, CDR2 SNEGSKA (reference sequence). Trimming left V 3 bases short and J 3 bases short, with 11 bases between. The CDR3 is CSASEAGEETQYF. In DNA form, the CDR3 reads TGCAGTGCTAGTGAGGCAGGGGAAGAGACCCAGTACTTC.

The sample holds a few counts of this clonotype. CDR3 DNA sequence: TGTGCCAGCAGGGTTGGGGCGGGGAGCACAGATACGCAGTATTTT. As protein: CASRVGAGSTDTQYF. The genes are TRBV2 and TRBJ2-3, with a possible D match to TRBD2 (6 bases). Germline V gives CDR1 SNHLY, CDR2 FYNNEI. This CDR3 contains 15 residues. Between the trimmed V and J ends, which lost 6 bases and 0 bases, there was a span of 13 bases.

This sequence joins TRBV5-1 and TRBJ1-4, with 7 bases fitting TRBD1. J was trimmed by 5 bases and V by 3 bases; bases with no gene match: 10. Germline V lookup: CDR1 SGHRS, CDR2 YFSETQ. This CDR3 has 16 residues. The CDR3 reads CASSSRGTAVNEKLFF. In DNA, the CDR3 is TGCGCCAGCAGCTCGAGAGGGACAGCCGTAAATGAAAAACTGTTTTTT. Based on the CDR3 plus reference TRBV5-1 and TRBJ1-4, the full variable domain is KAGVTQTPRYLIKTRGQQVTLSCSPISGHRSVSWYQQTPGQGLQFLFEYFSETQRNKGNFPGRFSGRQFSNSRSEMNVSTLELGDSALYLCASSSRGTAVNEKLFFGSGTQLSVL.

The rearrangement joins TRBV30 to TRBJ1-2; no firm D call. The CDR3 is 13 amino acids. From germline, CDR1 is GTSNPN and CDR2 SVGIG (reference sequence). V was clipped by 0 bases and J by 3 bases, with 8 bases between them. In nucleotides, the CDR3 is TGTGCCTGGAGTGTCTCGCTGTACTATGGCTACACCTTC. Its translation: CAWSVSLYYGYTF.

V gene TRBV6-1 combines with J gene TRBJ1-6; no firm D call. Trimming left V 8 bases short and J 8 bases short, with 16 bases between. The CDR3 covers 14 residues. CDR1 and CDR2 (germline): MNHNS, SASEGT. The CDR3 protein is CASCPRLLDSPLHF. The CDR3 DNA sequence: TGTGCCAGCTGTCCGAGGTTGTTAGATTCACCCCTCCACTTT.

J is TRBJ2-2 and V is TRBV6-1; 9 bases are a match to TRBD1. CDR1 and CDR2 from the germline V gene are MNHNS and SASEGT. The CDR3 spans 16 residues. V lost 8 bases, J lost 7 bases, and 14 bases stayed unmatched. The CDR3 nucleotides read TGTGCCAGCGCTTTTCCGGGACAGGGTATGGGCGGGGAGCTGTTTTTT. This translates into CASAFPGQGMGGELFF.

Only a few counts were recorded for this clonotype. The V and J genes are TRBV6-2 or TRBV6-3 and TRBJ2-3, with no clear D. Trimming stripped 2 bases from V and 8 bases from J, with 5 bases between. The CDR3 covers 11 residues. Germline loops: CDR1 MNHEY, CDR2 SVGEGT. The CDR3 coding sequence is TGTGCCAGCAGTTACGAACGTACGCAGTATTTT. Its protein product is CASSYERTQYF.

This clonotype appeared a few times. The chain couples TRBV15 to TRBJ1-4; D uncertain. V dropped 1 base and J dropped 3 bases, with 3 bases sitting between them. The CDR3 sequence is 13 residues long. Germline V gene lookup returns CDR1 LNHNV and CDR2 YYDKDF (reference sequence). This chain's CDR3 is CATSRGSNEKLFF. As DNA, the CDR3 is TGTGCCACCAGCAGAGGATCTAATGAAAAACTGTTTTTT.

V and J are TRBV12-3 or TRBV12-4 and TRBJ1-1, with no clear D. The CDR3 covers 13 residues. Trimming removed 5 bases from V and 1 base from J, with 8 bases in between. The CDR3 DNA reads as TGTGCCAGCAGTCCAGTGAGGAACACTGAAGCTTTCTTT. Translation: CASSPVRNTEAFF.

The chain joins TRBV20-1 to TRBJ1-6; no clear D gene. V shed 0 bases and J shed 7 bases, with 13 bases lying between them. Germline CDR1 is DFQATT and CDR2 is SNEGSKA (reference sequence). The CDR3 extends over 15 amino acids. The DNA for the CDR3 is TGCAGTGCTAGAGATCTGATAGCGGGGAATTCACCCCTCCACTTT. Amino acids: CSARDLIAGNSPLHF.

The rearrangement joins TRBV7-2 to TRBJ2-2; D is uncertain. The CDR3 is made up of 15 amino acids. V lost 5 bases to trimming and J lost 7 bases, with 17 bases between them. Germline V lookup: CDR1 SGHTA, CDR2 FQGNSA. The CDR3 nucleotides read TGTGCCAGCAGCCGAGAGCTGGGGAAGAGCGGGGAGCTGTTTTTT. The encoded protein is CASSRELGKSGELFF.

The chain is built from TRBV12-3 or TRBV12-4 and TRBJ1-1; 7 nucleotides agree with TRBD1. The V segment lost 5 bases and the J segment 6 bases; nucleotides outside the gene matches: 6. This CDR3 is built from 13 residues. In DNA form, the CDR3 reads TGTGCCAGCAGTACTATCACAGGGGCTGAAGCTTTCTTT. Protein sequence: CASSTITGAEAFF.

This clonotype came up once. The chain couples TRBV6-1 to TRBJ1-1; 7 nucleotides line up with TRBD1. CDR1 is MNHNS and CDR2 is SASEGT in the germline V gene. Unmatched junction bases numbered 14, after V lost 7 bases and J lost 3 bases. This CDR3 comprises 16 residues. The CDR3 DNA follows: TGTGCCAGCATAGGCAGGGAGACAGGGACAGACACTGAAGCTTTCTTT. Encoded protein: CASIGRETGTDTEAFF.

J is TRBJ1-1 and V is TRBV12-3 or TRBV12-4; D might be TRBD1 (6 bases). The CDR3 spans 14 residues. V was trimmed by 5 bases and J by 1 base, leaving 11 bases between them. DNA of the CDR3: TGTGCCAGCAGTCTCAAAGGGGGGAACACTGAAGCTTTCTTT. Its translation is CASSLKGGNTEAFF.

By share, this clonotype counts as medium-sized. This chain links TRBV6-2 or TRBV6-3 with TRBJ2-7; D remains unclear. Germline-derived CDR1 and CDR2 are MNHEY and SVGEGT. Trimming took off 5 bases at V and 2 bases at J, with 13 bases between the two ends. CDR3 size: 14 residues. The CDR3 nucleotides read TGTGCCAGCAGTACGCCGACTTATACCTACGAGCAGTACTTC. It is translated as CASSTPTYTYEQYF.

In its sample, this clonotype was seen a few times. The chain uses TRBV14 and TRBJ1-5; D is uncertain. CDR1 is SGHDN and CDR2 is FVKESK in the germline V gene. V was pared by 2 bases and J by 3 bases, with 8 bases between. The CDR3 covers 14 residues. The DNA for the CDR3 is TGTGCCAGCAGCCAACTTGGGAACAATCAGCCCCAGCATTTT. Translating gives CASSQLGNNQPQHF.

This clonotype appeared a few times. This chain connects TRBV20-1 to TRBJ2-1, with 10 nucleotides matching TRBD2. J lost 9 bases, V lost 5 bases, and 13 bases had no gene match. From germline, CDR1 is DFQATT and CDR2 SNEGSKA (reference sequence). The CDR3 totals 15 residues. This chain's CDR3 is CSALALAGANSEQFF. The CDR3 region has the DNA TGCAGTGCTCTCGCTCTAGCGGGGGCGAACAGTGAGCAGTTCTTC.

Only a few counts were recorded for this clonotype. V gene TRBV19 combines with J gene TRBJ1-2, with D hard to call. This CDR3 is 14 amino acids long. With 1 base removed from V and 4 bases from J, the gap between germline ends came to 10 bases. Germline assignment: CDR1 LNHDA and CDR2 SQIVND (reference sequence). The CDR3 spells CASSIVGSGYGYTF. The CDR3 DNA follows: TGTGCCAGTAGTATAGTAGGCTCAGGCTATGGCTACACCTTC.

The genes are TRBV11-3 and TRBJ2-1; D ambiguous. The CDR3 extends over 12 amino acids. V lost 1 base, J lost 8 bases, and 6 bases lay in between. Looked up from germline, CDR1 is SGHNT and CDR2 is YENEEA. CDR3 in amino acids: CASSLVGDEQFF. CDR3 DNA sequence: TGTGCCAGCAGCTTAGTAGGTGATGAGCAGTTCTTC.

This clonotype counts as medium-sized. A single base separates this from a much larger clone, so it may be a read error. The chain combines TRBV19 with TRBJ1-5; 7 nucleotides line up with TRBD1. Losses at the gene ends were 10 bases for V and 3 bases for J; bases not matched to a gene: 6. The CDR3 loop spans 13 amino acids. Germline V gene sequence: CDR1 LNHDA, CDR2 SQIVND (reference sequence). The CDR3 nucleotides read TGTGCCACCCGGGACAGCCACAATCAGCCCCAGCATTTT. Its translation is CATRDSHNQPQHF.